The T cell receptor beta chain described here comes from a study of blood T cell repertoires in COVID-19. The overall study: There were acute and convalescent COVID-19 samples, and they came from the United States, Italy and Spain. PBMCs, B-cell-depleted T cells, or T cells provided the cDNA or gDNA that made up the material.

Original processing methods: Reference gene primer amplification in the assay estimated nucleated cell counts. Libraries were prepared by immunoSEQ multiplex PCR; TCRdb keeps only in-frame clonotypes and omits some of them. Clone size and V and J calls were adopted from that table, with D and trimming inferred from the DNA. The sample holds under 200,000 clones, roughly 84% seen once. What was sequenced was peripheral blood. The sequence derives from a man between 45 and 60 years old with active or convalescent COVID-19.

The CDR3 nucleotides read TGTGCCATCAGTGAAGGACTAGCGGGGGGTCAAGAGACCCAGTACTTC. This gives the protein CAISEGLAGGQETQYF. This chain connects TRBV10-3 to TRBJ2-5; 14 bases are shared with TRBD2. J gave up 2 bases and V 3 bases, and 2 bases lay outside the gene matches. Germline V gene data show CDR1 as ENHRY and CDR2 as SYGVKD. The CDR3 is 16 residues long.